Below, 30 T cell receptor beta chains from the same sample are listed, as sequenced in a study of T-cell reconstitution after alpha-beta-depleted transplantation in children (dated by TCRdb to about 2016). Libraries were prepared through PCR. The reads were generated on an Illumina HiSeq 2500. TCR library preparation used molecular barcoding, with unique molecular identifiers applied to normalize quantification of the TCRbeta repertoire. Using fastp at Q25 and MiXCR, TCRdb reprocessed the public reads and kept productive beta chains. Each record represents a unique CDR3 protein, reported with the most common genes and DNA among its rows. Here the sample has fewer than 400,000 distinct CDR3 sequences; approximately 23% occur a single time. Of the sample, over 9.5% is held by the ten largest clones. Interpreted using the paper, the treatment or condition label stands for: allogeneic hematopoietic cell transplantation with graft depleted of TCRalphabeta T cells and CD19 B cells.

Specimen: PBMCs, mostly from graft donor cells, collected 180 days after TCRalphabeta/CD19-depleted stem cell transplant. These receptors were collected from a male patient younger than 18 who had a stem cell transplant for acute lymphoblastic leukemia, so the T cells may come from the graft donor.

The chain recombines TRBV12-3 or TRBV12-4 with TRBJ2-1; 11 positions agree with TRBD1. The CDR3 totals 15 residues. With V trimmed by 7 bases and J by 7 bases, 9 bases remained unmatched. The CDR3 here is CASTFTRDRGNEQFF. CDR3 sequence (DNA): TGTGCCAGCACCTTTACCCGGGACAGGGGGAATGAGCAGTTCTTC.

The chain has TRBV5-1 and TRBJ2-1, with D uncertain. This CDR3 is 13 amino acids long. The germline CDR1 and CDR2 sequences are SGHRS and YFSETQ. V shed 0 bases and J shed 8 bases, with 9 bases lying between them. CDR3 residues: CASSLGVGDEQFF. The DNA for the CDR3 is TGCGCCAGCAGCTTGGGGGTTGGGGATGAGCAGTTCTTC.

This clonotype was seen more than once but under ten times. This chain connects TRBV20-1 to TRBJ2-5; 11 positions match TRBD2. The CDR3 runs 16 residues. V dropped 2 bases and J dropped 1; count of bases not matched to a gene: 6. The germline V gene has CDR1 DFQATT and CDR2 SNEGSKA (reference sequence). The CDR3 DNA is TGCAGTGCTAGACTAGCGGGAGGCCGGGTCCAAGAGACCCAGTACTTC. Encoded protein: CSARLAGGRVQETQYF.

At least ten counts were recorded for this clonotype. The rearrangement joins TRBV7-3 to TRBJ1-1; D gene uncertain. This CDR3 is built from 14 residues. CDR1 is SGHTA and CDR2 is FQGTGA in the germline V gene. V lost 1 base, J lost 4 bases, and 10 bases lay in between. This chain's CDR3 is CASSLRADGTEAFF. Here the CDR3 DNA reads TGTGCCAGCAGCTTAAGGGCAGATGGCACTGAAGCTTTCTTT.

Only a few counts were recorded for this clonotype. The rearrangement uses TRBV6-1 and TRBJ1-1; the match to TRBD1 covers 9 bases. The CDR3 covers 18 residues. Germline V gene sequence: CDR1 MNHNS, CDR2 SASEGT. The J segment lost 0 bases and the V segment lost 6 bases, leaving 14 bases of the junction unmatched. The CDR3 DNA is TGTGCCAGCAGCCATTACAGGGGGCTTCTCACCCTGAACACTGAAGCTTTCTTT. It codes for CASSHYRGLLTLNTEAFF.

The chain carries TRBV28 and TRBJ1-1, with D uncertain. CDR3 length equals 12 residues. Germline V CDR1 and CDR2: MDHEN, SYDVKM. Trimming took off 4 bases at V and 8 bases at J, with 11 bases between the two ends. For the CDR3, the DNA is TGTGCCAGCAGTTGGGTCAGGACCGAAGCTTTCTTT. As protein: CASSWVRTEAFF.

This clonotype was observed once. This sequence joins TRBV11-2 and TRBJ1-2; TRBD1 is a possible D gene (6 bases). Germline V lookup: CDR1 SGHAT, CDR2 FQNNGV. The CDR3 has 15 residues. V was pared by 5 bases and J by 2 bases, with 15 bases between. The CDR3 DNA is TGTGCCAGCAGCACGCAACAGGGTCCGAACTATGGCTACACCTTC. Its translation: CASSTQQGPNYGYTF.

This clonotype appeared a single time. The junction and the germline gene differ at one end; a read error may be behind it. The V and J genes are TRBV11-2 and TRBJ1-5; TRBD1 agrees at 9 bases. The germline CDR1 and CDR2 sequences are SGHAT and FQNNGV. The CDR3 runs to 15 residues. DNA of the CDR3: TGTGCCAGCAGCGCGGGACAGGGTTCCAATCAGTCCCAGCATTTT. This translates into CASSAGQGSNQSQHF.

The chain combines TRBV5-1 with TRBJ2-7, with D perhaps being TRBD1 or TRBD2 (5 bases each). Trimming took 3 bases from V and 1 from J, leaving 17 bases between them. CDR3 length equals 16 residues. Germline V gene sequence: CDR1 SGHRS, CDR2 YFSETQ. CDR3 amino acids: CASSSPRGSPSYEQYF. Here the CDR3 DNA reads TGCGCCAGCAGCTCCCCTCGGGGCTCCCCATCCTACGAGCAGTACTTC.

There are a few counts of this clonotype. The chain has TRBV12-3 or TRBV12-4 and TRBJ2-1; 8 bases map to TRBD2. This CDR3 is 17 amino acids long. The J segment lost 5 bases and the V segment lost 11 bases, leaving 20 bases of the junction unmatched. CDR3 bases: TGTGCCTCACGGCCCGGGGGGGGCGGGAGTACCCACAATGAGCAGTTCTTC. Translating it yields CASRPGGGGSTHNEQFF.

CDR3 in DNA: TGTGCCACACAGTGGATTGGGACGGGAGGCCGTAGTGAGCAGTTCTTC. Residues: CATQWIGTGGRSEQFF. V usage is TRBV3-1 and J usage is TRBJ2-1, with 7 bases that match TRBD2. Unmatched junction bases numbered 21, after V lost 10 bases and J lost 9 bases. This CDR3 spans 16 amino acids. Germline V gene sequence: CDR1 LGHDT, CDR2 YNNKEL (reference sequence).

The chain employs TRBV10-2 and TRBJ2-2; D possibly corresponds to TRBD1 (5 bases). V gave up 5 bases and J gave up 7 bases, with 11 bases separating them. Per germline, CDR1 WSHSY and CDR2 SAAADI. The CDR3 is 13 residues long. The CDR3 region is CASSRGAFGELFF. DNA of the CDR3: TGCGCCAGCAGTCGTGGGGCGTTCGGGGAGCTGTTTTTT.

This chain uses TRBV27 with TRBJ1-2, with a weak D call TRBD1 (6 bases). Trimming took 4 bases from V and 8 from J, leaving 14 bases between them. CDR1 and CDR2 from the germline V gene are MNHEY and SMNVEV (reference sequence). The length of the CDR3 is 13 residues. CDR3 sequence reads: CASSYGGAAGYTF. DNA for the CDR3: TGTGCCAGCAGTTACGGGGGCGCGGCGGGCTACACCTTC.

This sequence joins TRBV29-1 and TRBJ2-3; 11 bases map to TRBD2. Germline V lookup: CDR1 SQVTM, CDR2 ANQGSEA. The ends lost 0 bases at V and 6 bases at J; junction bases unmatched: 14. The CDR3 contains 18 residues. The CDR3, as DNA: TGCAGCGTTGAAGATTGGGGGGGACGACTAGCGGGGCTGGATACGCAGTATTTT. Protein: CSVEDWGGRLAGLDTQYF.

CDR3 DNA: TGTGCCAGCAGTTTAGTAGACAGGGTTCTCGTTGAGACCCAGTACTTC. Its translation is CASSLVDRVLVETQYF. The V and J genes are TRBV28 and TRBJ2-5, with 7 bases identical to TRBD1. Germline CDR1 is MDHEN and CDR2 is SYDVKM. V lost 2 bases and J lost 5; bases outside the gene matches: 11. CDR3 length: 16 amino acids.

The chain has TRBV20-1 and TRBJ2-7, with 7 bases that match TRBD2. The germline CDR1 and CDR2 sequences are DFQATT and SNEGSKA (reference sequence). The CDR3 runs to 15 residues. With V trimmed by 0 bases and J by 2 bases, 7 bases remained unmatched. CDR3 in DNA: TGCAGTGCTAGAGATCCAGCGGGAAGGGCCTACGAGCAGTACTTC. This codes for CSARDPAGRAYEQYF.

This clonotype was seen a few times. V usage is TRBV10-3 and J usage is TRBJ1-1, with 10 bases identical to TRBD1. The V gene end was trimmed by 2 bases and the J gene end by 5 bases; junction bases not matched to a gene: 5. The CDR3 is made up of 15 amino acids. Germline CDR1 ENHRY, CDR2 SYGVKD. CDR3 sequence reads: CAISEPGQGRTEAFF. The DNA for the CDR3 is TGTGCCATCAGTGAGCCGGGACAGGGGAGAACTGAAGCTTTCTTT.

Only a few counts were recorded for this clonotype. This likely comes from a read error, as the CDR3 has no conserved phenylalanine or tryptophan at its end. The chain combines TRBV24-1 with TRBJ2-7; TRBD1 matches 8 bases. Germline CDR1 is KGHDR and CDR2 is SFDVKD. J was trimmed by 3 bases and V by 10 bases; bases with no gene match: 19. The CDR3 contains 17 residues. The CDR3: CATPCRGRRSWCYEQYS. The CDR3 DNA reads TGTGCCACTCCGTGCAGGGGGCGTCGATCATGGTGCTACGAGCAGTACTCC.

This chain joins TRBV9 and TRBJ1-1; 8 bases are a match to TRBD1. The CDR3 spans 16 residues. The germline V gene has CDR1 SGDLS and CDR2 YYNGEE. The junction had 12 bases not matched to a gene; V was cut back by 4 bases and J by 4 bases. The CDR3 is CASSLPGQGGGTEAFF. The CDR3 DNA reads as TGTGCCAGCAGCCTACCCGGACAGGGCGGGGGCACTGAAGCTTTCTTT.

This chain joins TRBV6-1 and TRBJ1-2; 7 bases match TRBD1. V trimming: 3 bases; J trimming: 6 bases; junction bases outside the gene matches: 16. The CDR3 loop spans 17 amino acids. Germline assignment: CDR1 MNHNS and CDR2 SASEGT. Here the CDR3 reads CASSDLSTGRVLNGYTF. In nucleotides, the CDR3 is TGTGCCAGCAGTGACCTTTCGACAGGGCGAGTCTTGAATGGCTACACCTTC.

The CDR3 loop reads CASSMPWTGVSGANVLTF. CDR3 nucleotide sequence: TGTGCCAGCAGCATGCCCTGGACAGGGGTTTCTGGGGCCAACGTCCTGACTTTC. The chain uses TRBV11-2 and TRBJ2-6, with TRBD1 matching over 9 bases. CDR3 size: 18 residues. Unmatched junction bases numbered 9, after V lost 5 bases and J lost 1 base. Germline V CDR1 and CDR2: SGHAT, FQNNGV.

This clonotype was counted between two and nine times. The genes are TRBV5-5 and TRBJ2-2; 7 bases are a match to TRBD1. V dropped 6 bases and J dropped 1; count of bases not matched to a gene: 9. From germline, CDR1 is SGHKS and CDR2 YYEKEE (reference sequence). The CDR3 is 16 residues long. Here the CDR3 DNA reads TGTGCCAGCACCCACTCGGGACAGCTGAACACCGGGGAGCTGTTTTTT. As protein: CASTHSGQLNTGELFF.

This chain uses TRBV3-1 with TRBJ2-1; TRBD2 aligns across 8 bases. CDR3 length: 15 amino acids. The germline CDR1 and CDR2 sequences are LGHDT and YNNKEL (reference sequence). Trimming at V came to 6 bases and at J to 10 bases, leaving 14 bases not matched to a gene. The chain's CDR3 is CASRKAGVSPWEQFF. In DNA form, the CDR3 reads TGTGCCAGCAGGAAAGCGGGAGTTAGCCCATGGGAGCAGTTCTTC.

V is TRBV12-5 and J is TRBJ1-2, with TRBD1 matching 10 bases. The CDR3 sequence is 15 residues long. From germline, CDR1 is LGHNT and CDR2 FRNRAP. The V segment lost 6 bases and the J segment 5 bases; nucleotides outside the gene matches: 9. This CDR3 reads CASGDPTGGFYGYTF. In DNA form, the CDR3 reads TGTGCTAGTGGCGACCCGACAGGGGGCTTTTATGGCTACACCTTC.

This clonotype has just a few counts. The V gene is TRBV4-2, the J gene TRBJ2-1; 8 nucleotides align to TRBD2. Germline CDR1 and CDR2: LGHNA and YNFKEQ. V was pared by 1 base and J by 0 bases, with 11 bases of the junction left unmatched. CDR3 length: 19 residues. CDR3 region: CASSQVRGSGVISYNEQFF. CDR3 DNA sequence: TGTGCCAGCAGCCAAGTGCGTGGTAGCGGGGTCATCTCCTACAATGAGCAGTTCTTC.

In its sample, this clonotype was seen a few times. This rearrangement joins TRBV11-2 to TRBJ1-4, with TRBD1 as a possible D gene (6 bases). There are 16 residues in the CDR3. Trimming pared 1 base from V and 6 bases from J, leaving 15 bases between. Germline loops: CDR1 SGHAT, CDR2 FQNNGV. The CDR3 DNA follows: TGTGCCAGCAGCTTAGGAACAGGGTGGGCTGATGAAAAACTGTTTTTT. Encoded protein: CASSLGTGWADEKLFF.

This clonotype was found a few times. Since the CDR3 does not end with the conserved phenylalanine or tryptophan, this likely comes from a read error. The chain couples TRBV20-1 to TRBJ1-2; no reliable D call. Trimming removed 3 bases at V and 7 bases at J, with 9 bases between. Germline V CDR1 and CDR2: DFQATT, SNEGSKA (reference sequence). The CDR3 loop spans 11 amino acids. In DNA form, the CDR3 reads TGCAGTGCTAGTCTAGTAGGTGGCTACACCTTA. Translating gives CSASLVGGYTL.

This chain joins TRBV20-1 and TRBJ1-2; D gene unclear. CDR1 is DFQATT and CDR2 is SNEGSKA in the germline V gene (reference sequence). The CDR3 runs 11 residues. The V gene lost 2 bases and the J gene lost 7 bases, with 8 bases spanning the gap. CDR3 sequence: CSARMGSGYTF. CDR3 sequence (DNA): TGCAGTGCTAGAATGGGGAGTGGCTACACCTTC.

This clonotype was counted only a few times. This chain links TRBV10-3 with TRBJ1-1; D gene unclear. The CDR3 spans 14 residues. V was shortened by 2 bases and J by 9 bases, with 16 bases between the two germline ends. Germline V gene data show CDR1 as ENHRY and CDR2 as SYGVKD. Written as DNA, the CDR3 is TGTGCCATCAGTGAGGAAATCGTTGCAGGCCAAGCTTTCTTT. Protein sequence: CAISEEIVAGQAFF.

This chain connects TRBV6-1 to TRBJ1-4, with D hard to call. CDR1 MNHNS and CDR2 SASEGT come from the germline V gene. V was trimmed by 7 bases and J by 7 bases, leaving 19 bases between them. The CDR3 consists of 15 residues. CDR3 bases: TGTGCCAGCAAGAGGAGAAAGCCTCGCCGTGAAAAACTGTTTTTT. Translation gives CASKRRKPRREKLFF.